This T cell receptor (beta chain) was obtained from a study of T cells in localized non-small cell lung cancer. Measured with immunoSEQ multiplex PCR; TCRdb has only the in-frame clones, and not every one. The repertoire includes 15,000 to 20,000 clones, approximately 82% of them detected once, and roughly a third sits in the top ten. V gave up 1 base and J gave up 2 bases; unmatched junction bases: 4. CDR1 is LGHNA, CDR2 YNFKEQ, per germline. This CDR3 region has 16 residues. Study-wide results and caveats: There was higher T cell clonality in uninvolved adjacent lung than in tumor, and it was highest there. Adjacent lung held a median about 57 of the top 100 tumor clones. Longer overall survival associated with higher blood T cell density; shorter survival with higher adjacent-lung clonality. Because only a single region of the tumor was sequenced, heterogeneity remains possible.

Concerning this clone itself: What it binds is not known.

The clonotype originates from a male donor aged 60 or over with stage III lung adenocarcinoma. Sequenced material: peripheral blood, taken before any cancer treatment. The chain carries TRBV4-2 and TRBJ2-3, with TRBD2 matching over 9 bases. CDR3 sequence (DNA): TGTGCCAGCAGCCAAGGGGCTAGCGGGGACACAGATACGCAGTATTTT. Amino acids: CASSQGASGDTDTQYF.